This T cell receptor (beta chain) is from a study of blood T cell repertoires in COVID-19. Study as a whole: COVID-19 samples from acute and convalescent phases originated in the United States, Italy and Spain. From T cells, B-cell-depleted T cells, or PBMCs came the material, which was cDNA or gDNA.

Methods used by the authors: Cell counts per sample came from amplifying reference gene primers. The table came from immunoSEQ multiplex PCR; TCRdb's copy has only in-frame clones and leaves some out. V and J calls plus clone size are reproduced from that table; the DNA served to infer D and trimming. The data hold a few hundred thousand clones, with 89% observed a single time. V lost 6 bases to trimming and J lost 6 bases; unmatched junction nucleotides: 6. CDR1 is MDHEN, CDR2 SYDVKM, per germline. The CDR3 loop spans 13 amino acids. The chain carries TRBV28 and TRBJ2-7; TRBD1 matches 9 bases. Specimen: peripheral blood. The receptor was isolated from a woman between 40 and 55 years old who had recovered from COVID-19. In DNA form, the CDR3 reads TGTGCCAGCAGGGGGACAGGGATGGGCGAGCAGTACTTC. Encoded protein: CASRGTGMGEQYF.